What follows are 11 T cell receptor beta chains derived from one specimen sequenced in a study of blood T cell repertoires in COVID-19. Some clones are missing from TCRdb's copy, which holds only in-frame ones; the method was immunoSEQ multiplex PCR. Of roughly 100,000 clones in the sample, over 70% are singletons; the top ten hold 0.8% to 1%. Source material: peripheral blood. These receptors all come from a human donor with acute or convalescent COVID-19. The donor label of this sample is uncertain.

The chain has TRBV15 and TRBJ2-7; a weak D match, TRBD2 (6 bases). The V end was cut by 0 bases, the J end by 3 bases, with 21 bases between. Germline V lookup: CDR1 LNHNV, CDR2 YYDKDF (reference sequence). The CDR3 loop spans 18 amino acids. CDR3 nucleotide sequence: TGTGCCACCAGCAGAGATAGGTCTGGAGGGAATGTGAACTACGAGCAGTACTTC. Translation: CATSRDRSGGNVNYEQYF.

This rearrangement joins TRBV6-6 to TRBJ2-1; TRBD2 matches at 11 bases. CDR1 is MNHNY, CDR2 SVGAGI, per germline (reference sequence). The V segment lost 5 bases and the J segment 9 bases; nucleotides outside the gene matches: 15. This CDR3 spans 17 amino acids. The CDR3, as DNA: TGTGCCAGCAGTCACGCAGGGGTGACTAGCGGGGTGGGTGAGCAGTTCTTC. Translating it yields CASSHAGVTSGVGEQFF.

The chain combines TRBV21-1 with TRBJ2-1; the listed D gene, TRBD2, was not tested against the DNA. TRBV21-1 is a pseudogene segment. This CDR3 contains 17 residues. Here the CDR3 DNA reads TGTGCCAGCAGCACTCGAATCCTAGCGGGGGGGGACAATGAGCAGTTCTTC. Protein product: CASSTRILAGGDNEQFF.

The sample holds a few counts of this clone. The chain links TRBV18 to TRBJ2-3; D remains ambiguous. The germline CDR1 and CDR2 sequences are KGHSH and LQKENI. V gave up 4 bases and J gave up 3 bases, with 8 bases separating them. The CDR3 is 13 residues long. CDR3 loop: CASSLVRTDTQYF. DNA for the CDR3: TGTGCCAGCTCACTTGTCAGGACAGATACGCAGTATTTT.

CDR3 in amino acids: CASKPFTGVTGELFF. CDR3 bases: TGTGCCAGCAAACCCTTCACAGGGGTCACCGGGGAGCTGTTTTTT. This chain joins TRBV6-5 and TRBJ2-2, with 7 bases fitting TRBD1. With V trimmed by 7 bases and J by 4 bases, 9 bases remained unmatched. The CDR3 spans 15 residues. CDR1 MNHEY and CDR2 SVGAGI come from the germline V gene.

The sample holds one count of this clone. This rearrangement joins TRBV7-9 to TRBJ2-2, with D maybe TRBD1 (7 bases). The CDR3 runs 16 residues. Per germline, CDR1 SEHNR and CDR2 FQNEAQ (reference sequence). The V end was cut by 5 bases, the J end by 4 bases, with 17 bases between. CDR3 sequence reads: CASSIATGRGTGELFF. The CDR3, as DNA: TGTGCCAGCAGCATTGCGACAGGGCGGGGCACCGGGGAGCTGTTTTTT. The full variable domain, its missing parts supplied by reference TRBV7-9 and TRBJ2-2, is DTGVSQNPRHKITKRGQNVTFRCDPISEHNRLYWYRQTLGQGPEFLTYFQNEAQLEKSRLLSDRFSAERPKGSFSTLEIQRTEQGDSAMYLCASSIATGRGTGELFFGEGSRLTVL.

The V and J genes are TRBV6-6 and TRBJ1-1; 11 nucleotides line up with TRBD1. Per germline, CDR1 MNHNY and CDR2 SVGAGI (reference sequence). Germline trimming cut 6 bases from V and 3 bases from J; bases unmatched to any gene: 9. The CDR3 extends over 16 amino acids. The CDR3 region has the DNA TGTGCCAGCAGGACCGGGACAGGGGGTGGTGACACTGAAGCTTTCTTT. As protein: CASRTGTGGGDTEAFF.

The rearrangement joins TRBV28 to TRBJ1-2; D unclear. Germline CDR1 MDHEN, CDR2 SYDVKM. The CDR3 sequence is 11 residues long. Trimming pared 8 bases from V and 5 bases from J, leaving 9 bases between. The DNA for the CDR3 is TGTGCCAGCGAGGGAGGGTATGGCTACACCTTC. Its protein is CASEGGYGYTF.

This clone occurred a few times. The V and J genes are TRBV27 and TRBJ2-7, with TRBD1 identical over 10 bases. The CDR3 consists of 14 residues. Unmatched junction bases numbered 8, after V lost 5 bases and J lost 7 bases. Per the germline V gene, CDR1 is MNHEY and CDR2 is SMNVEV (reference sequence). CDR3 nucleotides: TGTGCCAGCAGTCCCGGGACAGGGGAGAGAGAGCAGTACTTC. Translating gives CASSPGTGEREQYF.

In its sample, this clone was seen once. The chain is built from TRBV10-3 and TRBJ1-2; no clear D gene. This CDR3 is 13 amino acids long. CDR1 and CDR2 (germline): ENHRY, SYGVKD. Trimming took 10 bases from V and 1 from J, leaving 13 bases between them. CDR3 coding DNA: TGTGCCACCATGATAACAGATAACTATGGCTACACCTTC. As protein: CATMITDNYGYTF.

The CDR3 DNA reads as TGTGCCAGCAGCCTGGACAGGGGGCTAGGCTACACCTTC. This translates into CASSLDRGLGYTF. V is TRBV6-5 and J is TRBJ1-2; 11 nucleotides line up with TRBD1. V shed 6 bases and J 8 bases; nucleotides not matched to a gene: 5. Germline lookup yields CDR1 MNHEY and CDR2 SVGAGI. This CDR3 has 13 residues.